The 13 T cell receptor beta chains in this list originate from one sample, sequenced in a study of blood T cells in healthy people across ages. PCR was performed a second time for roughly 7 to 11 cycles using a sample-barcoded 5' primer and a J-beta primer mix. TCRdb itself ran the 5' RACE reads through MiXCR, one entry per CDR3 protein. The sample lists 1.5 million to 2 million distinct CDR3 sequences, 49% occurring once. The sequenced material came from blood. These receptors all stem from a woman aged 40-49 years in good health.

The gene calls are TRBV18 and TRBJ2-7, with 10 positions matching TRBD1. Germline V gene sequence: CDR1 KGHSH, CDR2 LQKENI. V lost 4 bases and J lost 6; bases outside the gene matches: 6. The CDR3 runs to 14 residues. DNA for the CDR3: TGTGCCAGCTCACTCGACAGGGGGCTCCGCGAGCAGTACTTC. Translated: CASSLDRGLREQYF.

There are a few counts of this clonotype. V is TRBV7-6 and J is TRBJ1-6; TRBD1 might be the D (5 bases). The V end was cut by 6 bases, the J end by 9 bases, with 15 bases between. Germline assignment: CDR1 SGHVS and CDR2 FNYEAQ. The CDR3 covers 14 residues. CDR3 amino acids: CASREGSGGSPLHF. The DNA of the CDR3 is TGTGCCAGCAGGGAGGGGTCGGGCGGTTCACCCCTCCACTTT.

This clonotype turned up a few times. This chain uses TRBV27 with TRBJ2-4; D remains ambiguous. The J call is in doubt because the DNA end fits TRBJ2-7 better. The CDR3 length is 13 residues. From germline, CDR1 is MNHEY and CDR2 SMNVEV (reference sequence). The CDR3 protein is CASRALIPYEQYF. Here the CDR3 DNA reads TGTGCCAGCAGGGCACTCATCCCCTACGAGCAGTACTTC.

The chain couples TRBV2 to TRBJ2-1; D might be TRBD1 (5 bases). V shed 4 bases and J shed 3 bases, with 13 bases lying between them. The CDR3 totals 15 residues. Germline CDR1 and CDR2: SNHLY and FYNNEI. The CDR3 is CASSVGQANYNEQFF. In DNA form, the CDR3 reads TGTGCCAGCAGTGTAGGACAAGCTAACTACAATGAGCAGTTCTTC.

This clonotype turned up a few times. This chain joins TRBV29-1 and TRBJ1-2, with D tentatively TRBD1 (5 bases). The CDR3 contains 15 residues. Per germline, CDR1 SQVTM and CDR2 ANQGSEA. The germline V and J ends were trimmed by 5 bases and 5 bases, with 21 bases remaining between them. CDR3 in DNA: TGCAGCGTTTATGGGCTCGACAGTGAACTGTATGGCTACACCTTC. Its translation: CSVYGLDSELYGYTF.

The chain has TRBV12-3 or TRBV12-4 and TRBJ1-5; weak D call: TRBD1 (6 bases). Trimming removed 4 bases at V and 5 bases at J, with 15 bases between. This CDR3 has 15 residues. CDR3 nucleotides: TGTGCCAGCAGTTCCAGGGGTGTGGCGTATCAGCCCCAGCATTTT. Residues: CASSSRGVAYQPQHF.

This sequence joins TRBV7-9 and TRBJ2-7, with a weak D call TRBD1 (5 bases). Germline V lookup: CDR1 SEHNR, CDR2 FQNEAQ (reference sequence). The CDR3 runs to 19 residues. V lost 5 bases to trimming and J lost 5 bases, with 31 bases between them. CDR3 coding DNA: TGTGCCAGCAGCGACGACGGCCGGGTTGTAAGGGGAATGGTAGACGAGCAGTACTTC. It is translated as CASSDDGRVVRGMVDEQYF.

The rearrangement links TRBV2 to TRBJ1-2; a weak D match, TRBD1 (5 bases). V was trimmed by 8 bases and J by 8 bases, leaving 18 bases between them. The CDR3 spans 13 residues. The germline V gene encodes CDR1 SNHLY and CDR2 FYNNEI. CDR3 nucleotides: TGTGCCAGCCCCGAGGGGTCAACGAGAGGCTACACCTTC. It specifies CASPEGSTRGYTF.

This chain connects TRBV9 to TRBJ2-5, with TRBD2 as a possible D gene (6 bases). CDR1 SGDLS and CDR2 YYNGEE come from the germline V gene. CDR3 length: 17 residues. Deletions cut 3 bases from V and 5 bases from J, with 23 bases between. The CDR3 DNA follows: TGTGCCAGCAGCGCCCGGAGGGGCCCTCTCAAAGGGGAGACCCAGTACTTC. Encoded protein: CASSARRGPLKGETQYF.

This clonotype is a singleton in its sample. This sequence joins TRBV5-6 and TRBJ1-2; tentative D call: TRBD1 (5 bases). Germline assignment: CDR1 SGHDT and CDR2 YYEEEE. There are 13 residues in the CDR3. Deletions cut 4 bases from V and 3 bases from J, with 10 bases between. CDR3: CASSADTYYGYTF. The CDR3 DNA reads as TGTGCCAGCAGCGCGGACACTTACTATGGCTACACCTTC. Drawing the rest from reference TRBV5-6 and TRBJ1-2, the complete variable domain is DAGVTQSPTHLIKTRGQQVTLRCSPKSGHDTVSWYQQALGQGPQFIFQYYEEEERQRGNFPDRFSGHQFPNYSSELNVNALLLGDSALYLCASSADTYYGYTFGSGTRLTVV.

The gene calls are TRBV7-2 and TRBJ2-2; D is possibly TRBD2 (6 bases). Germline CDR1 SGHTA, CDR2 FQGNSA. V was pared by 0 bases and J by 1 base, with 9 bases between. CDR3 length: 16 residues. The CDR3 is CASSLAGSGNTGELFF. CDR3 nucleotides: TGTGCCAGCAGCTTAGCGGGTAGCGGGAACACCGGGGAGCTGTTTTTT.

V is TRBV20-1 and J is TRBJ2-7; a weak D match, TRBD2 (6 bases). Trimming took off 6 bases at V and 2 bases at J, with 11 bases between the two ends. Germline V gene data show CDR1 as DFQATT and CDR2 as SNEGSKA (reference sequence). The CDR3 extends over 12 amino acids. CDR3 nucleotides: TGCAGTGCGGGGGGTTGGGCCTACGAGCAGTACTTC. It translates to CSAGGWAYEQYF.

Only one count was recorded for this clonotype. V and J are TRBV15 and TRBJ2-3, with a weak D call TRBD2 (7 bases). This CDR3 has 16 residues. V shed 0 bases and J shed 4 bases, with 14 bases lying between them. Germline CDR1 and CDR2: LNHNV and YYDKDF (reference sequence). The CDR3 DNA reads TGTGCCACCAGCAGAGAGGGAGGGGGTGGAGCAGATACGCAGTATTTT. It codes for CATSREGGGGADTQYF.